The rows below give T cell receptor beta chains drawn from one sample of a study of shared clonotypes between healthy human individuals. Measured with immunoSEQ multiplex PCR; TCRdb has only the in-frame clones, and not every one. The sample shows around 2.3 million clones, approximately 96% of them seen only once. Sequencing was done on a sample of naive CD4+ T cells sorted from blood. The receptor set was obtained from a young man in good health. Both conserved end residues are part of each CDR3. D genes are given only for firm matches. A clone size is listed for some rows: how often the clone was seen (once, few, many), or a class if it is expanded.

>TRBV5-6|TRBJ2-3|.|.
CASSLDFEDTQYF
TGTGCCAGCAGCTTGGACTTTGAGGATACGCAGTATTTT
>TRBV5-1|TRBJ1-2|.|.
CAAERVGVGGYTF
TGCGCCGCGGAGAGAGTGGGGGTAGGTGGCTACACCTTC
>TRBV2|TRBJ2-5|.|.
CASTLNPGETQYF
TGTGCCAGCACACTTAACCCAGGGGAGACCCAGTACTTC
>TRBV6-5|TRBJ1-1|.|.
CASSSQLMNTEAFF
TGTGCCAGCAGTTCACAGCTCATGAACACTGAAGCTTTCTTT
>TRBV9|TRBJ1-4|.|TRBD1
CASSGPTGATNEKLFF
TGTGCCAGCAGCGGACCTACAGGGGCAACTAATGAAAAACTGTTTTTT
>TRBV5-1|TRBJ2-3|.|.
CASSHSDFTDTQYF
TGCGCCAGCAGCCATTCGGACTTCACAGATACGCAGTATTTT
>TRBV7-2|TRBJ2-7|.|.
CASSLSGQSTYEQYF
TGTGCCAGCAGCTTATCCGGACAGAGTACCTACGAGCAGTACTTC
>TRBV7-8|TRBJ2-3|.|.
CASRLSGTSLGPSTDTQYF
TGTGCCAGCAGGCTATCCGGGACGTCGCTCGGGCCCTCCACAGATACGCAGTATTTT
>TRBV5-1|TRBJ2-7|.|.
CASSPSSGTEAYEQYF
TGCGCCAGCAGCCCCTCATCAGGGACGGAAGCCTACGAGCAGTACTTC
>TRBV9|TRBJ2-2|once|TRBD2
CASGGGLAGVRTGELFF
TGTGCCAGCGGAGGAGGGCTAGCGGGAGTTCGCACCGGGGAGCTGTTTTTT
>TRBV28|TRBJ2-6|.|.
CASSSPGSGANVLTF
TGTGCCAGCAGTTCCCCGGGCTCTGGGGCCAACGTCCTGACTTTC
>TRBV29-1|TRBJ1-1|.|TRBD1
CSTTGGGLAEAFF
TGCAGCACGACAGGGGGGGGATTGGCTGAAGCTTTCTTT
>TRBV5-4|TRBJ2-7|.|TRBD1
CASSGTGEGPGEQYF
TGTGCCAGCAGCGGGACAGGGGAAGGCCCGGGCGAGCAGTACTTC
>TRBV5-1|TRBJ2-7|.|.
CASSSGPNDEQYF
TGCGCCAGCAGCTCGGGACCCAATGACGAGCAGTACTTC
>TRBV6-6|TRBJ2-1|.|TRBD2
CASRGTSERDNEQFF
TGTGCCAGCAGGGGGACTAGCGAGAGGGACAATGAGCAGTTCTTC
>TRBV5-1|TRBJ2-2|.|.
CATIDGTGELFF
TGCGCCACCATCGATGGGACCGGGGAGCTGTTTTTT
>TRBV10-3|TRBJ2-7|.|.
CAISEVAGAGYEQYF
TGTGCCATCAGTGAGGTCGCTGGGGCAGGGTACGAGCAGTACTTC
>TRBV5-1|TRBJ2-7|.|TRBD1
CASSQETGQGYEQYF
TGCGCCAGCAGCCAAGAAACGGGACAGGGCTACGAGCAGTACTTC
>TRBV9|TRBJ1-3|.|.
CASSVDIGNTIYF
TGTGCCAGCAGCGTAGATATAGGAAACACCATATATTTT
>TRBV15|TRBJ1-3|.|.
CATSRVGAGGNTIYF
TGTGCCACCAGCAGAGTGGGGGCAGGGGGAAACACCATATATTTT
>TRBV5-1|TRBJ1-3|once|TRBD1
CASSQGQPSSGNTIYF
TGCGCCAGCAGCCAGGGACAGCCGAGCTCTGGAAACACCATATATTTT
>TRBV9|TRBJ2-2|.|.
CASSASAGTSTGELFF
TGTGCCAGCAGCGCCTCGGCCGGGACGTCCACCGGGGAGCTGTTTTTT
>TRBV28|TRBJ1-2|.|.
CASSLEASFSWGYGYTF
TGTGCCAGCAGCTTAGAGGCAAGTTTCAGCTGGGGCTATGGCTACACCTTC
>TRBV4-1|TRBJ2-7|once|.
CASSQDPRAYEQYF
TGCGCCAGCAGCCAAGATCCTAGGGCCTACGAGCAGTACTTC
>TRBV30|TRBJ1-2|.|.
CAWSPGTLNGYTF
TGTGCCTGGAGTCCCGGGACACTAAATGGCTACACCTTC
>TRBV7-2|TRBJ2-7|.|TRBD1
CASSPDRGSYEQYF
TGTGCCAGCAGCCCGGACAGGGGCTCCTACGAGCAGTACTTC
>TRBV30|TRBJ2-2|.|.
CAWRGDVWTTNTGELFF
TGTGCCTGGAGGGGGGACGTATGGACAACGAACACCGGGGAGCTGTTTTTT
>TRBV2|TRBJ2-7|.|TRBD1
CASSELGGPSYEQYF
TGTGCCAGCAGTGAACTAGGGGGCCCCTCCTACGAGCAGTACTTC
>TRBV2|TRBJ1-3|.|.
CASSVGGRDSGNTIYF
TGTGCCAGCAGTGTAGGGGGGCGAGACTCTGGAAACACCATATATTTT
>TRBV29-1|TRBJ2-5|.|TRBD1
CSVELGGGETQYF
TGCAGCGTTGAATTAGGGGGCGGTGAGACCCAGTACTTC
>TRBV13|TRBJ1-1|.|TRBD1
CASLQGQRGLRGAFF
TGTGCCAGCCTACAGGGGCAGCGGGGTTTGCGCGGGGCTTTCTTT
>TRBV6-5|TRBJ1-1|.|.
CASILPGTEAFF
TGTGCCAGCATCTTGCCGGGCACTGAAGCTTTCTTT
>TRBV6-1|TRBJ1-2|.|TRBD1
CASIAGQGDYGYTF
TGTGCCAGCATCGCCGGACAGGGAGACTATGGCTACACCTTC
>TRBV19|TRBJ1-6|few|TRBD1
CASTLGQHINSPLHF
TGTGCCAGTACTTTGGGACAGCATATTAATTCACCCCTCCACTTT
>TRBV6-5|TRBJ2-2|.|.
CASSPRGINTGELFF
TGTGCCAGCAGTCCTAGGGGGATCAACACCGGGGAGCTGTTTTTT
>TRBV18|TRBJ1-5|.|.
CASSPVYSNQPQHF
TGTGCCAGCTCACCGGTTTATAGCAATCAGCCCCAGCATTTT
>TRBV28|TRBJ1-5|once|.
CASCLINQPQHF
TGTGCCAGCTGTCTTATAAATCAGCCCCAGCATTTT
>TRBV6-4|TRBJ1-6|.|.
CASSAVSSYNSPLHF
TGTGCCAGCAGTGCCGTCAGCTCCTATAATTCACCCCTCCACTTT
>TRBV5-1|TRBJ1-1|.|.
CASSRGTDNTEAFF
TGCGCCAGCAGCCGAGGGACGGACAACACTGAAGCTTTCTTT
>TRBV6-5|TRBJ1-6|once|TRBD1
CASREQGSYNSPLHF
TGTGCCAGCAGGGAACAGGGGTCCTATAATTCACCCCTCCACTTT
>TRBV13|TRBJ2-2|.|.
CASRPFVAENTGELFF
TGTGCCAGCAGACCTTTTGTGGCAGAGAACACCGGGGAGCTGTTTTTT
>TRBV28|TRBJ1-2|.|TRBD1
CASSSQGVGGYGYTF
TGTGCCAGCAGCTCTCAGGGGGTTGGAGGCTATGGCTACACCTTC
>TRBV9|TRBJ1-6|.|.
CASSETQGSASPLHF
TGTGCCAGCAGCGAGACACAGGGATCGGCTTCACCCCTCCACTTT
>TRBV2|TRBJ1-4|.|.
CASDPRVRDATNEKLFF
TGTGCCAGCGATCCGCGAGTAAGGGATGCAACTAATGAAAAACTGTTTTTT
>TRBV11-2|TRBJ2-7|.|TRBD2
CASSLELAGAYEQYF
TGTGCCAGCAGCTTAGAACTAGCGGGAGCCTACGAGCAGTACTTC
>TRBV14|TRBJ2-2|.|.
CASSQDWGELFF
TGTGCCAGCAGCCAAGATTGGGGGGAGCTGTTTTTT
>TRBV19|TRBJ2-3|once|TRBD2
CASAGGPPTDTQYF
TGTGCCAGTGCGGGAGGGCCACCCACAGATACGCAGTATTTT
>TRBV5-6|TRBJ2-1|.|TRBD1
CASSLDRGIDPFF
TGTGCCAGCAGTTTAGACAGGGGCATAGATCCGTTCTTC
>TRBV20-1|TRBJ1-2|.|.
CSAWTAYGYTF
TGCAGTGCATGGACAGCCTATGGCTACACCTTC
>TRBV11-3|TRBJ2-1|once|TRBD2
CASSLVSGTSGANEQFF
TGTGCCAGCAGCTTGGTTAGCGGGACTAGCGGGGCCAATGAGCAGTTCTTC
>TRBV11-2|TRBJ2-7|.|.
CASCPMGGSEQYF
TGTGCCAGCTGTCCAATGGGCGGCTCCGAGCAGTACTTC
>TRBV7-2|TRBJ2-3|.|TRBD1
CASSSDRGSTDTQYF
TGTGCCAGCAGCTCCGACAGGGGAAGCACAGATACGCAGTATTTT
>TRBV6-5|TRBJ2-7|.|.
CASSYLRGGYEQYF
TGTGCCAGCAGTTACTTAAGGGGCGGATACGAGCAGTACTTC
>TRBV28|TRBJ1-1|.|.
CASSSILTEAFF
TGTGCCAGCAGTTCGATCCTCACTGAAGCTTTCTTT
>TRBV5-6|TRBJ2-2|.|.
CASSSGRNTGELFF
TGTGCCAGCAGCTCTGGACGGAACACCGGGGAGCTGTTTTTT
>TRBV28|TRBJ1-4|.|.
CASSFLSRQITTNEKLFF
TGTGCCAGCAGTTTCCTCTCGCGACAGATTACAACTAATGAAAAACTGTTTTTT
>TRBV6-5|TRBJ2-1|.|.
CASSRNNEQFF
TGTGCCAGCAGTCGAAACAATGAGCAGTTCTTC
>TRBV5-5|TRBJ1-6|.|TRBD1
CASSLEGRGRTPLHF
TGTGCCAGCAGCTTGGAAGGGAGGGGGCGAACGCCCCTCCACTTT
>TRBV9|TRBJ1-2|.|TRBD1
CASSPSGRSVQGAQNYGYTF
TGTGCCAGCAGCCCCAGTGGGAGATCGGTGCAGGGGGCGCAGAACTATGGCTACACCTTC
>TRBV6-1|TRBJ1-5|.|.
CASRGTLNQPQHF
TGTGCCAGCCGAGGGACGCTCAATCAGCCCCAGCATTTT